Sequencing of this TCR beta chain was carried out in a study of human T cells and chemical hapten exposure. The CDR3 runs to 14 residues. The V and J ends lost 3 bases and 4 bases respectively, with 12 bases between them. Germline CDR1 is MNHEY and CDR2 is SVGAGI. In this sample, this clonotype turned up a few times. Regarding time point: patch test 1, 2 weeks after DPC sensitization. Treatment here: therapeutic diphenylcyclopropenone sensitization with weekly scalp DPC. MiXCR, applied by TCRdb to the RACE reads, yields one record per CDR3 protein. The data show 300,000 to 350,000 distinct CDR3 sequences, under 9% seen once.

This sequence joins TRBV6-5 and TRBJ1-2; D not certain. Material: whole blood, obtained in connection with sensitization to the hapten diphenylcyclopropenone (DPC). This clonotype was obtained from a woman between 18 and 30 years old with alopecia areata. Some clones in this sample may be carry-over from other donors' samples. For the CDR3, the DNA is TGTGCCAGCAGTTATACACAAGTGGGCTATGGCTACACCTTC. It is translated as CASSYTQVGYGYTF.